The clone carrying this T cell receptor (beta chain) is a singleton in its sample. Time point reported: new active TB diagnosis, blood taken before or within 7 days of starting treatment. Tuberculosis was confirmed by positive sputum smear and/or M. tuberculosis culture. The protocol was immunoSEQ multiplex PCR, while the TCRdb copy is restricted to in-frame clones and leaves out a portion. The repertoire holds some 31,000 clones, with 75% to 95% as singletons. The data were obtained in a study of T cells in tuberculosis. Turning to the study itself: IGRA-negative adolescents, IGRA-positive adolescents with latent tuberculosis and adults with active tuberculosis formed this South African cohort.

Germline V gene data show CDR1 as SGHDT and CDR2 as YYEEEE. CDR3 length: 13 residues. V was shortened by 4 bases and J by 8 bases, with 12 bases between the two germline ends. The rearrangement links TRBV5-6 to TRBJ1-4, with D possibly TRBD1 on 5 matching bases. This TCR was sampled from an adult with tuberculosis. The sample here was PBMCs, taken at tuberculosis diagnosis. The CDR3 is CASSIGPGEKLFF. The CDR3 DNA is TGTGCCAGCAGCATAGGGCCAGGGGAAAAACTGTTTTTT. Variable domain in full (rest from reference TRBV5-6 and TRBJ1-4): DAGVTQSPTHLIKTRGQQVTLRCSPKSGHDTVSWYQQALGQGPQFIFQYYEEEERQRGNFPDRFSGHQFPNYSSELNVNALLLGDSALYLCASSIGPGEKLFFGSGTQLSVL.